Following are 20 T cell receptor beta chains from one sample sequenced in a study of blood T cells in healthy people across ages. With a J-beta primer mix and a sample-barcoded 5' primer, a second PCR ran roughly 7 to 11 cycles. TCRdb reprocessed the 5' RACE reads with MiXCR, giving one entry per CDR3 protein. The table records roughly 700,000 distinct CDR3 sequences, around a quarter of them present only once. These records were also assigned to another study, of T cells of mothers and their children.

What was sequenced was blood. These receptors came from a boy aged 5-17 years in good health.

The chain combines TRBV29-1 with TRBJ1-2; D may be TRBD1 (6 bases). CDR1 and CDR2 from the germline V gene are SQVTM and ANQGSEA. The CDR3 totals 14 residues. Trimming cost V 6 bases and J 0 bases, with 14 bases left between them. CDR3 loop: CSVITTGPNYGYTF. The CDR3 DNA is TGCAGCGTAATTACGACAGGACCTAACTATGGCTACACCTTC.

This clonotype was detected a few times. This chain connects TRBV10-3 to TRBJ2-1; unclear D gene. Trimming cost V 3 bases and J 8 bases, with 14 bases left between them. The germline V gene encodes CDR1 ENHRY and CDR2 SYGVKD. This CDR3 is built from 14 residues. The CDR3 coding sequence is TGTGCCATCAGTGACTTCCAGAGTGTCGATGAGCAGTTCTTC. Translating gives CAISDFQSVDEQFF.

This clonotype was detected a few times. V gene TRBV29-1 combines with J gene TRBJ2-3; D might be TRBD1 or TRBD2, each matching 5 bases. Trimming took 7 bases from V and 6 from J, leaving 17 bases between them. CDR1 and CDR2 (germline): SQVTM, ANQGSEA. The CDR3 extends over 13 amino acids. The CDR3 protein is CSARRGGGDTQYF. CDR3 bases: TGCAGCGCCCGTAGGGGTGGCGGGGATACGCAGTATTTT.

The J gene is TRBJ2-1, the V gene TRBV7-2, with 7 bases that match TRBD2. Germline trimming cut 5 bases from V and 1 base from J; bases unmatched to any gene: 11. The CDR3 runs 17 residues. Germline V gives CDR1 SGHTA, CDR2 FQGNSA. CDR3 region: CASSEDGLAVSYNEQFF. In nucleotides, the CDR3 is TGTGCCAGCAGCGAAGACGGTCTAGCGGTGTCCTACAATGAGCAGTTCTTC.

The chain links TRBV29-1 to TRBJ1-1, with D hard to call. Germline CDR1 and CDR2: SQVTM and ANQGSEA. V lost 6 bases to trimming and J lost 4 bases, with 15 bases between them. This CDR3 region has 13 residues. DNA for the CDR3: TGCAGCGTAAACAGCGCCCGGGGCACTGAAGCTTTCTTT. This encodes CSVNSARGTEAFF.

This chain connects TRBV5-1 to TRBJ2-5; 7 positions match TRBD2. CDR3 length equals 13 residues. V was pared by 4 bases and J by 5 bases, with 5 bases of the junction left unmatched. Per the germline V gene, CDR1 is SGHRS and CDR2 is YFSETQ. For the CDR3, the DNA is TGCGCCAGCAGCCGGGGAGGGTCGGAGACCCAGTACTTC. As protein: CASSRGGSETQYF.

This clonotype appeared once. CDR3 loop: CASTRVSGPVNYGYTF. The CDR3 nucleotides are TGTGCCAGCACTCGCGTGAGCGGGCCAGTGAACTATGGCTACACCTTC. The chain employs TRBV6-5 and TRBJ1-2; D unresolved. Trimming shortened V by 7 bases and J by 2 bases, and 20 bases separated the two germline ends. Looked up from germline, CDR1 is MNHEY and CDR2 is SVGAGI. There are 16 residues in the CDR3.

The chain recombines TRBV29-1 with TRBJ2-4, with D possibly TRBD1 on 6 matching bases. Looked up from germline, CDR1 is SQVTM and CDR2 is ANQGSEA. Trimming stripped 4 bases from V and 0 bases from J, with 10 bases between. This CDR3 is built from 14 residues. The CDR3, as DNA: TGCAGCGTTGCCGAGGGGGTAGCCAAAAACATTCAGTACTTC. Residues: CSVAEGVAKNIQYF. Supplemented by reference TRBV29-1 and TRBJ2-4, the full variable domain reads SAVISQKPSRDICQRGTSLTIQCQVDSQVTMMFWYRQQPGQSLTLIATANQGSEATYESGFVIDKFPISRPNLTFSTLTVSNMSPEDSSIYLCSVAEGVAKNIQYFGAGTRLSVL.

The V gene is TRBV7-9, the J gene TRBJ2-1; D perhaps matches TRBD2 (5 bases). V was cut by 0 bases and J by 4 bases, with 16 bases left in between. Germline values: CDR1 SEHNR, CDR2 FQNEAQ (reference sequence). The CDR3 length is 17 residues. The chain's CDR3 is CASSLAGISDWYNEQFF. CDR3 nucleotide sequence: TGTGCCAGCAGCTTAGCCGGAATTAGCGATTGGTACAATGAGCAGTTCTTC.

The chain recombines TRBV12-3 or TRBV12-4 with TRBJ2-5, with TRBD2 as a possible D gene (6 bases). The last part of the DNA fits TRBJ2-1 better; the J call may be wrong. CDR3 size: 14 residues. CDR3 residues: CASSLLGAGREQFF. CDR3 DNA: TGTGCCAGCAGTTTATTAGGAGCGGGCCGTGAGCAGTTCTTC.

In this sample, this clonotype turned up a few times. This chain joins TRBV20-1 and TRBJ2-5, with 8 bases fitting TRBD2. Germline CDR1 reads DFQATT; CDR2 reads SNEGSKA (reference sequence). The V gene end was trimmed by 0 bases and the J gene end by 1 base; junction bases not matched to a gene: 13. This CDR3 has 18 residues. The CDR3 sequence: CSARDLLIPGGSQETQYF. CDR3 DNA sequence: TGCAGTGCTAGAGATCTCCTAATCCCGGGAGGGAGCCAAGAGACCCAGTACTTC.

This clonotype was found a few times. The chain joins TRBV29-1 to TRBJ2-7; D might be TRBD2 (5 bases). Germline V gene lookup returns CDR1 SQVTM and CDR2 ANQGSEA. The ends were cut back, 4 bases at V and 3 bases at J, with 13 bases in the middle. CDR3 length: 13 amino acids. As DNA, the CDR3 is TGCAGCGTTGCGAACGGACTCGACTACGAGCAGTACTTC. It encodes CSVANGLDYEQYF.

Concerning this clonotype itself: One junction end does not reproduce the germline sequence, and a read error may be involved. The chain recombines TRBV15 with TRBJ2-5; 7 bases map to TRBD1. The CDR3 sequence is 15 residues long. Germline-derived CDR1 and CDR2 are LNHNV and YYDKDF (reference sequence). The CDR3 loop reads CAISREVGQEETQYF. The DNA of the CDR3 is TGTGCCATCAGCAGAGAGGTCGGACAGGAGGAGACCCAGTACTTC.

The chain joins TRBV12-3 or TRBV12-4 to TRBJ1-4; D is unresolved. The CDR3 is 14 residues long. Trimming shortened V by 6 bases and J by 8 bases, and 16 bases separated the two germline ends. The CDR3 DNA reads TGTGCCAGCAGGGATGGTCTCGCGGCGGAAAAACTGTTTTTT. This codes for CASRDGLAAEKLFF.

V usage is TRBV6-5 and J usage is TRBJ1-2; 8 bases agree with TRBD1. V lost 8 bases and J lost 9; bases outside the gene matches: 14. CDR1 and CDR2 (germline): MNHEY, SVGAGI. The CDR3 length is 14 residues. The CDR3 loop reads CASGSSIRGLRYTF. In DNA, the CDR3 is TGTGCCAGCGGATCTTCAATCAGGGGGCTACGCTACACCTTC.

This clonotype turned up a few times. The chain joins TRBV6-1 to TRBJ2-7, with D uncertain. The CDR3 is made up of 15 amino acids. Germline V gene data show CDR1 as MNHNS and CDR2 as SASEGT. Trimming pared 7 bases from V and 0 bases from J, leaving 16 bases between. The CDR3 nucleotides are TGTGCCAGCACCCACCTGCCGGAGAGCTCCTACGAGCAGTACTTC. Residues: CASTHLPESSYEQYF.

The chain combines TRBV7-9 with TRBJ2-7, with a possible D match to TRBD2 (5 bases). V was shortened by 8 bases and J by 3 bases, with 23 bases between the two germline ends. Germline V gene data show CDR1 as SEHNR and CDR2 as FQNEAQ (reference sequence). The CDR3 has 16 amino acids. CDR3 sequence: CASVGYRSGFHYEQYF. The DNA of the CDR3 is TGTGCCAGCGTCGGGTATCGGTCGGGGTTTCACTACGAGCAGTACTTC.

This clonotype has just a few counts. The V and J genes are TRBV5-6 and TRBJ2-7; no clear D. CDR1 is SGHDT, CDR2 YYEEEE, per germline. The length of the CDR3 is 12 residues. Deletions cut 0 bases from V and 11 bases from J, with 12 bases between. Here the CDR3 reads CASSLVAGPEYF. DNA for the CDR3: TGTGCCAGCAGCTTGGTAGCCGGGCCGGAGTACTTC.

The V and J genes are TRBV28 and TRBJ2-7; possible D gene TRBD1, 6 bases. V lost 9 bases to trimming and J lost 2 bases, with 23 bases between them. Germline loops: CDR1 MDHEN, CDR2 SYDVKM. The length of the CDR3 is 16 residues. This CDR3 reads CASTKFTGKTTYEQYF. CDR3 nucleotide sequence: TGTGCCAGTACGAAATTTACAGGGAAAACAACCTACGAGCAGTACTTC.

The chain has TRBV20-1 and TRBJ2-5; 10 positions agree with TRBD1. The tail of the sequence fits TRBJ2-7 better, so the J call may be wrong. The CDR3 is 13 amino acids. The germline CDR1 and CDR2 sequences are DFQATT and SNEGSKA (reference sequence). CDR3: CSARGTGDIEQYF. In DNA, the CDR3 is TGCAGTGCTAGGGGGACAGGGGATATCGAGCAGTACTTC.